Below, 2 T cell receptor beta chains from the same sample are listed, as sequenced in a study of shared clonotypes between healthy human individuals. The protocol was immunoSEQ multiplex PCR, while the TCRdb copy is restricted to in-frame clones and leaves out a portion. Of approximately 940,000 clones in the sample, more than 75% are singletons; the top ten hold about 1.5%. Sequenced input: memory CD4+ T cells sorted from blood. Stated subset: CD45RA-negative fraction. The receptors come from a man younger than 35 in good health.

V gene TRBV10-3 combines with J gene TRBJ1-2; D uncertain. The V and J ends lost 2 bases and 0 bases respectively, with 4 bases between them. Germline CDR1 ENHRY, CDR2 SYGVKD. The CDR3 is 13 amino acids. CDR3 in amino acids: CAISERANYGYTF. The CDR3 coding sequence is TGTGCCATCAGTGAGAGAGCTAACTATGGCTACACCTTC.

There are a few counts of this clone. The CDR3 DNA is TGTGCCAGCAGTGATGGCCTCACAGATACGCAGTATTTT. Amino acid sequence: CASSDGLTDTQYF. J is TRBJ2-3 and V is TRBV2; D remains ambiguous. V was pared by 3 bases and J by 2 bases, with 6 bases between. Germline CDR1 and CDR2: SNHLY and FYNNEI. The CDR3 extends over 13 amino acids.